The sequence of this TCR beta chain was determined in a study of control samples from healthy donors and cancer patients (dated by TCRdb to the early 2020s). Library generation was performed with the immunoSEQ multiplex PCR assay. Not all clones reach the TCRdb copy of this immuneACCESS table, which keeps in-frame sequences only. Checked studies attribute under half of the gap to unresolved V genes and leave the rest unexplained. Across this sample there are about 140,000 clones, with 90% to 95% seen only once. Less than 15% of the sample is in the top ten clones. A remark on this clone: Which antigen it targets is not known. No much larger clone exists at a distance of one base, and base qualities are not known.

The TCR comes from a man between 35 and 55 years old in good health. The sequenced material came from blood.

The CDR3 region has the sequence CASSYSRPPGIYGYTF. Here is the DNA: TGTGCCAGCAGTTACTCCAGGCCTCCGGGGATATATGGCTACACCTTC. The chain uses TRBV6-5 and TRBJ1-2, with an unclear D gene assignment. There are 16 amino acids in the CDR3, from cysteine to phenylalanine inclusive. Only CDR3 DNA is held: 48 bases, read in frame from base 1. Looking up the germline V gene yields CDR1 MNHEY and CDR2 SVGAGI. V drops 0 bases and J drops 5 bases, leaving 16 bases in between.